The 21 T cell receptor beta chains given below trace back to one sample, sequenced in a study of blood T cell repertoires in COVID-19. TCRdb's table, derived via immunoSEQ multiplex PCR, lists solely in-frame clones and lacks some. The repertoire has hundreds of thousands of clones, roughly 87% of them found once; the top ten carry about 2.2%. Sequencing used peripheral blood. These receptors were taken from a woman aged 50 to 65 who had recovered from COVID-19.

The chain carries TRBV19 and TRBJ2-5; 10 nucleotides agree with TRBD1. This CDR3 has 14 amino acids. J gave up 14 bases and V 7 bases, and 16 bases lay outside the gene matches. From germline, CDR1 is LNHDA and CDR2 SQIVND (reference sequence). DNA of the CDR3: TGTGCCAGTACCGATCCGGGACAGGGGCCCCGTTTATACTTC. The encoded protein is CASTDPGQGPRLYF.

The chain employs TRBV15 and TRBJ2-5; TRBD2 matches at 8 bases. The CDR3 covers 16 residues. V shed 5 bases and J 7 bases; nucleotides not matched to a gene: 15. Germline V gives CDR1 LNHNV, CDR2 YYDKDF (reference sequence). CDR3 bases: TGTGCCACCAGCCGTCCCGGGCCGACTAGCGCGGGGACCCAGTACTTC. Amino acid sequence: CATSRPGPTSAGTQYF.

This clone was recorded only once. This chain uses TRBV7-6 with TRBJ2-7, with 10 bases identical to TRBD2. This CDR3 spans 16 amino acids. The V gene's germline CDR1 is SGHVS and CDR2 FNYEAQ. V was clipped by 5 bases and J by 2 bases; unmatched bases: 9. The CDR3 here is CASSVTSGGETYEQYF. The DNA for the CDR3 is TGTGCCAGCAGCGTAACCAGCGGGGGGGAAACCTACGAGCAGTACTTC.

This chain joins TRBV7-2 and TRBJ2-2; D perhaps matches TRBD2 (5 bases). V was trimmed by 0 bases and J by 7 bases, leaving 9 bases between them. This CDR3 comprises 14 residues. CDR1 and CDR2 from the germline V gene are SGHTA and FQGNSA. CDR3 sequence (DNA): TGTGCCAGCAGCTTAGCGGGAGAAAGCGGGGAGCTGTTTTTT. Translation: CASSLAGESGELFF.

The genes are TRBV7-9 and TRBJ2-3; 13 bases map to TRBD2. The CDR3 has 18 residues. Germline loops: CDR1 SEHNR, CDR2 FQNEAQ (reference sequence). J was trimmed by 2 bases and V by 1 base; bases with no gene match: 6. The CDR3 DNA reads TGTGCCAGCAGCTTAGAGAGACTAGCGGGGGGCTTCACAGATACGCAGTATTTT. This encodes CASSLERLAGGFTDTQYF.

V is TRBV15 and J is TRBJ1-2, with D tentatively TRBD1 (5 bases). V was trimmed by 3 bases and J by 0 bases, leaving 11 bases between them. Germline loops: CDR1 LNHNV, CDR2 YYDKDF (reference sequence). CDR3 size: 15 residues. CDR3: CATSSPGGANYGYTF. DNA for the CDR3: TGTGCCACCAGCAGCCCGGGAGGGGCTAACTATGGCTACACCTTC.

This sequence joins TRBV3-1 (or the pseudogene TRBV3-2) and TRBJ1-6; 7 bases align to TRBD1. The CDR3 is 15 residues long. In germline, CDR1 is LGHDT, CDR2 YNNKEL (reference sequence). V gave up 2 bases and J gave up 9 bases; unmatched junction bases: 7. CDR3 sequence (DNA): TGTGCCAGCAGCCAATTCGATAGGGGGCTTTCACCCCTCCACTTT. This encodes CASSQFDRGLSPLHF.

The chain couples TRBV9 to TRBJ1-1; D is uncertain. From germline, CDR1 is SGDLS and CDR2 YYNGEE. This CDR3 comprises 16 residues. Trimming removed 1 base from V and 6 bases from J, with 19 bases in between. The CDR3 reads CASSVTGNAPTPEAFF. CDR3 nucleotides: TGTGCCAGCAGCGTAACCGGGAACGCTCCAACCCCTGAAGCTTTCTTT.

The V call is TRBV20-1, the J call TRBJ2-7; D perhaps matches TRBD1 (5 bases). V was trimmed by 3 bases and J by 1 base, leaving 7 bases between them. The CDR3 runs to 12 residues. Germline CDR1 DFQATT, CDR2 SNEGSKA (reference sequence). CDR3 loop: CSASSGSYEQYF. Written as DNA, the CDR3 is TGCAGTGCTAGTTCAGGGTCCTACGAGCAGTACTTC.

This clone was seen more than once but under ten times. The chain joins TRBV14 to TRBJ1-2; 10 bases agree with TRBD1. J gave up 4 bases and V 3 bases, and 2 bases lay outside the gene matches. The V gene's germline CDR1 is SGHDN and CDR2 FVKESK. The length of the CDR3 is 14 residues. The CDR3 region is CASSQRDRGYGYTF. CDR3 DNA sequence: TGTGCCAGCAGCCAGAGGGACAGGGGCTATGGCTACACCTTC. The full variable domain, with the rest looked up from reference TRBV14 and TRBJ1-2, is EAGVTQFPSHSVIEKGQTVTLRCDPISGHDNLYWYRRVMGKEIKFLLHFVKESKQDESGMPNNRFLAERTGGTYSTLKVQPAELEDSGVYFCASSQRDRGYGYTFGSGTRLTVV.

V and J are TRBV7-8 and TRBJ2-7; possible D gene TRBD1, 7 bases. This CDR3 has 17 residues. V was cut by 3 bases and J by 1 base, with 19 bases left in between. Germline V gene data show CDR1 as SGHVS and CDR2 as FQNEAQ. This CDR3 reads CASSFRQGGGISYEQYF. For the CDR3, the DNA is TGTGCCAGCAGCTTCCGACAGGGAGGTGGTATATCCTACGAGCAGTACTTC.

The chain employs TRBV30 and TRBJ1-6; D is possibly TRBD1 (6 bases). The germline gives CDR1 GTSNPN, CDR2 SVGIG (reference sequence). The CDR3 is made up of 13 amino acids. V lost 2 bases and J lost 11, with 13 bases in between. The CDR3 region has the DNA TGTGCCTGGAGTCCCTACAGGGATCCACCCCTCCACTTT. This gives the protein CAWSPYRDPPLHF.

This clone was counted a few times. The V gene is TRBV28, the J gene TRBJ1-6; D possibly corresponds to TRBD1 (5 bases). Trimming cost V 2 bases and J 10 bases, with 12 bases left between them. This CDR3 is built from 14 residues. Germline V gene data show CDR1 as MDHEN and CDR2 as SYDVKM. CDR3 sequence reads: CASSLGGVGSPLHF. In DNA, the CDR3 is TGTGCCAGCAGTTTAGGGGGGGTTGGGTCACCCCTCCACTTT.

V is TRBV2 and J is TRBJ2-3, with a tentative D call TRBD2 (5 bases). The germline V and J ends were trimmed by 7 bases and 2 bases, with 16 bases remaining between them. The CDR3 has 15 residues. Germline V gives CDR1 SNHLY, CDR2 FYNNEI. The CDR3 bases are TGTGCCAGCAAACTGGTGGAGGTAGCCACAGATACGCAGTATTTT. This codes for CASKLVEVATDTQYF.

This sequence joins TRBV27 and TRBJ2-7; 7 positions match TRBD1. V lost 6 bases and J lost 5; bases outside the gene matches: 7. The CDR3 is 13 residues long. The germline V gene encodes CDR1 MNHEY and CDR2 SMNVEV (reference sequence). In nucleotides, the CDR3 is TGTGCCAGCAGGAACACAGGGGTACACGAGCAGTACTTC. Its translation is CASRNTGVHEQYF.

The chain has TRBV6-5 and TRBJ2-3; a weak D match, TRBD1 (6 bases). CDR3 length: 13 residues. Germline V lookup: CDR1 MNHEY, CDR2 SVGAGI. V lost 10 bases and J 5 bases, leaving 16 bases between the germline ends. In DNA, the CDR3 is TGTGCCACCCGAAGTACAGGGCTAGATACGCAGTATTTT. Protein sequence: CATRSTGLDTQYF.

The chain combines TRBV5-5 with TRBJ1-4; D gene unclear. This CDR3 comprises 14 residues. Germline V gives CDR1 SGHKS, CDR2 YYEKEE (reference sequence). Trimming pared 4 bases from V and 2 bases from J, leaving 9 bases between. The CDR3 coding sequence is TGTGCCAGCAGCCGCCGAGGGACTAATGAAAAACTGTTTTTT. This gives the protein CASSRRGTNEKLFF.

The CDR3 sequence is CSVLDRTRGEKLFF. The CDR3 DNA reads TGCAGCGTTTTAGACCGTACAAGAGGTGAAAAACTGTTTTTT. V is TRBV29-1 and J is TRBJ1-4, with D hard to call. The CDR3 totals 14 residues. V lost 5 bases to trimming and J lost 7 bases, with 17 bases between them. CDR1 and CDR2 (germline): SQVTM, ANQGSEA.

Comments on this clone: Relative to the germline gene, one junction end is altered; a read error may explain this. The chain links TRBV6-2 or TRBV6-3 to TRBJ2-3, with TRBD1 identical over 9 bases. This CDR3 has 12 amino acids. Germline values: CDR1 MNHEY, CDR2 SVGEGT. The CDR3 DNA is TGTGCCAGCAGTCCGAGGACAGGGGCGAAAGATTTT. Amino acid sequence: CASSPRTGAKDF.

The chain uses TRBV5-1 and TRBJ1-2; no clear D gene. The germline V gene has CDR1 SGHRS and CDR2 YFSETQ. The length of the CDR3 is 18 residues. V lost 4 bases to trimming and J lost 6 bases, with 28 bases between them. CDR3 in amino acids: CASSRFVPGAGFENGYTF. CDR3 DNA sequence: TGCGCCAGCAGCCGATTCGTACCGGGAGCCGGTTTTGAGAATGGCTACACCTTC.

This clone was recorded a few times. DNA for the CDR3: TGTGCCAGCAGCACGTCAGGGGCCGCCTACGAGCAGTACTTC. This codes for CASSTSGAAYEQYF. This chain uses TRBV27 with TRBJ2-7; the D gene is possibly TRBD1 (6 bases). The germline CDR1 and CDR2 sequences are MNHEY and SMNVEV (reference sequence). The CDR3 extends over 14 amino acids. Trimming pared 6 bases from V and 2 bases from J, leaving 14 bases between.